This T cell receptor beta chain comes out of a study of T cell responses to AZD1222 COVID-19 vaccine (dated by TCRdb to the early 2020s). For the study in its entirety: TCR sequencing was performed for more than 230 trial participants, of whom around 200 were given two doses of AZD1222 and approximately 25 were given two doses of MenACWY control vaccine. Trial participants were enrolled into age subgroups of 18-55, 56-69 and 70-plus years, which contained about 150, 28 and 57 TCR-sequenced participants, respectively. On the study overall, not on this receptor specifically: Participants were mostly white British, with more females than males. The authors suggested clonal diversity may have been underestimated. The vaccine-associated CD4 TCRs covered the entire spike protein, and the dominant responses fell in regions 160-218 and 743-854. After two AZD1222 doses, both the breadth and the depth of spike-specific TCRs were significantly higher than at day 0 and than in MenACWY recipients. Conclusions about previously exposed vaccinees were limited because only 5 or 6 AZD1222 recipients were SARS-CoV-2 seropositive at baseline. Because no samples from the day 14 peak response were available, repertoires could be characterized only after the peak T cell response. In the small 56-69-year group, the increase in depth fell short of significance, most likely because of low power. Epitopes outside the regions mutated in the B.1.351 and B.1.1.7 variants were reportedly recognized by nearly half of the unique spike-specific TCRs.

The CDR3 regions of human TCRbeta chains were subjected to immunosequencing. The authors' analysis ran thus. Repertoire TCRs were checked for matches against a reference library of SARS-CoV-2-specific TCRs that had been generated using the MIRA antigen-specificity platform. Breadth meant the fraction of unique TCRs that were SARS-CoV-2-associated, whereas depth meant the fraction of total T cells that were SARS-CoV-2-associated. Each spike-specific TCR was assigned to its reactive spike region and to a CD4 or CD8 class using the MIRA data. Log10-transformed breadth and depth values were compared by one-way ANOVA with Sidak's multiple comparisons tests. TCRdb carries this immuneACCESS record with in-frame sequences only. Its versions omit some clonotypes, under half of them owing to an unresolved V gene in the studies checked, with the rest unexplained. V and J calls and clone size are as listed in that table; D and trimming were resolved from the DNA. Here the sample has 130,000 to 150,000 clones; approximately 91% occur a single time. The ten largest clones represent around 1.8% of the sample.

Looking up the germline V gene yields CDR1 SGHAT and CDR2 FQNNGV. Relative to germline, V is missing 4 bases and J is missing 3 bases, with 2 bases of the junction outside any gene match. The CDR3 covers 14 residues, taking in both the cysteine and the phenylalanine. This entry keeps only the CDR3 DNA: 42 bases, framed from base 1. As for this clone: The clone's antigen remains unknown. Per-base quality was not reported, and no clone a single base away is much larger than it.

In the paper's terms, the time point label means: about 28 days (+/-7) after the second vaccine dose. Because spike-specific TCR depth and breadth did not differ between the two schedules, AZD1222 recipients who got a second dose at roughly 4 weeks were pooled with those who got a second dose at roughly 12 weeks. Vaccinee samples came from UK trials COV001 and COV002, including a single-blind randomized controlled phase 2/3 trial of AZD1222 (ChAdOx1 nCoV-19) in healthy adults. For TCRbeta chain sequencing, PBMC samples were collected from trial participants at day 0 and at day 28 after the second dose.

The sequences come from peripheral blood, collected 28 days after the second AZD1222 dose. The rearrangement joined TRBV11-2 to TRBJ1-5, and 8 junctional nucleotides match TRBD1. This sequence was found in an adult who received the AZD1222 COVID-19 vaccine. The sequence in DNA is TGTGCCAGCAGCTCGACAGGGGACAATCAGCCCCAGCATTTT. Its amino acids are CASSSTGDNQPQHF.